This T cell receptor beta chain was captured in a study of T cell responses to AZD1222 COVID-19 vaccine. Generated by immunoSEQ multiplex PCR, the TCRdb table keeps only in-frame clones and is missing some. The sample yields over 150,000 clones, 75% to 95% seen once. The CDR3 runs 10 residues. The germline V and J ends were trimmed by 4 bases and 8 bases, with 5 bases remaining between them. The germline V gene has CDR1 SEHNR and CDR2 FQNEAQ (reference sequence). Source: peripheral blood, taken on day 0 of AZD1222 vaccination. The chain couples TRBV7-9 to TRBJ1-1; D is undetermined. The origin of this receptor is an adult in good health. The CDR3 loop is CASSSTEAFF. CDR3 DNA: TGTGCCAGCAGCTCAACCGAAGCTTTCTTT.